These 5 T cell receptor beta chains were sequenced from one sample in a study of CD4 T cells in relation to SARS-CoV-2 and coronaviruses. These receptors' targets are unknown. TCRdb's table, derived via immunoSEQ multiplex PCR, lists solely in-frame clones and lacks some. The sample lists 35,000 to 40,000 clones; approximately 82% were seen once. Material: naive CD4+ T cells from PBMCs, cultured in vitro. Subset of the sample: naive CD4+ T cells isolated by negative enrichment. These receptors came from an adult with COVID-19.

The gene calls are TRBV3-1 (or the pseudogene TRBV3-2) and TRBJ2-2, with 7 positions matching TRBD2. This CDR3 spans 17 amino acids. J gave up 1 base and V 0 bases, and 5 bases lay outside the gene matches. CDR1 is LGHDT, CDR2 YNNKEL, per germline (reference sequence). CDR3 bases: TGTGCCAGCAGCCAAGATAGGCTAGCGGAGAACACCGGGGAGCTGTTTTTT. This sequence encodes CASSQDRLAENTGELFF.

This clone came up once. J is TRBJ2-5 and V is TRBV4-1, with D perhaps matching TRBD1 or TRBD2 (5 bases each). The length of the CDR3 is 13 residues. V was pared by 4 bases and J by 5 bases, with 11 bases between. The germline CDR1 and CDR2 sequences are MGHRA and YSYEKL. CDR3 bases: TGCGCCAGCAGCCTTGGGACGGTGGAGACCCAGTACTTC. It codes for CASSLGTVETQYF.

This clone was found once. This rearrangement joins TRBV5-4 to TRBJ2-1, with 9 bases that match TRBD2. Germline V CDR1 and CDR2: SGHNT, YYREEE (reference sequence). The CDR3 covers 16 residues. V trimming: 4 bases; J trimming: 8 bases; junction bases outside the gene matches: 13. CDR3 loop: CASSGPSGARLDEQFF. The CDR3 DNA is TGTGCCAGCAGCGGCCCTAGCGGGGCCCGGCTGGATGAGCAGTTCTTC. Full variable domain (missing parts from reference TRBV5-4 and TRBJ2-1): ETGVTQSPTHLIKTRGQQVTLRCSSQSGHNTVSWYQQALGQGPQFIFQYYREEENGRGNFPPRFSGLQFPNYSSELNVNALELDDSALYLCASSGPSGARLDEQFFGPGTRLTVL.

This clone was seen only a few times. This chain joins TRBV24-1 and TRBJ2-2; TRBD1 agrees at 8 bases. The germline gives CDR1 KGHDR, CDR2 SFDVKD. This CDR3 is 16 amino acids long. The junction had 2 bases not matched to a gene; V was cut back by 0 bases and J by 3 bases. Here the CDR3 reads CATSDLAGGDTGELFF. In nucleotides, the CDR3 is TGTGCCACCAGTGATTTGGCAGGGGGCGACACCGGGGAGCTGTTTTTT.

This rearrangement joins TRBV28 to TRBJ2-3; TRBD1 matches at 10 bases. With V trimmed by 7 bases and J by 3 bases, 7 bases remained unmatched. This CDR3 spans 15 amino acids. Per the germline V gene, CDR1 is MDHEN and CDR2 is SYDVKM. The CDR3 loop reads CASISLDRGTDTQYF. The DNA for the CDR3 is TGTGCCAGCATTTCCCTGGACAGGGGGACAGATACGCAGTATTTT.